The clone carrying this T cell receptor (beta chain) came up a few times. The antigen remains unidentified. Genomic DNA from each subset was divided evenly over several immunoSEQ plates. Produced via immunoSEQ multiplex PCR; TCRdb's table is partial and in-frame only. The sample includes some 1 million clones, around 74% of them seen just once. These data come from a study of shared clonotypes between healthy human individuals. The CDR3 extends over 18 amino acids. Whole-study findings and limits: Among non-shared clonotypes, generation probabilities were lower than among those shared by all four donors. Sharing across a handful of donors was seen in roughly 5.2% of naive CD4 clonotypes. It was anticipated that sequencing depth would influence how many clonotypes donors shared.

This TCR was recovered from a man between 18 and 29 years old in good health. The genes are TRBV21-1 and TRBJ1-6. TRBV21-1 is given as a pseudogene. The sequenced sample was memory CD4+ T cells sorted from blood. Indicated subset: CD45RA-negative fraction. The chain's CDR3 is CASSRMGVVRHDNSPLHF. The DNA for the CDR3 is TGTGCCAGCAGCCGGATGGGGGTTGTTAGACACGATAATTCACCCCTCCACTTT.